This TCR beta chain is from a study of cytomegalovirus exposure and HLA in healthy donors. Study-level background: The same platform used for the 666 first-cohort repertoires was also used for the 120 or so validation repertoires, as a later analysis reported. Study-wide results and caveats: Confirmation in vitro established that a few CMV-associated chains were specific for CMV antigens.

Sequenced by immunoSEQ multiplex PCR; TCRdb stores in-frame clones only, minus some. The repertoire holds approximately 230,000 clones, about 90% seen once, with around 12% in the top ten. Comment on this clone: Its antigen is undetermined.

The sample was PBMCs. The TCR comes from a man between 18 and 35 years old in good health and CMV-seropositive.

CDR3 DNA: TGTGCCAGCAGCTCTCAGGGGGTGAACGAGCAGTACTTC. Translation gives CASSSQGVNEQYF. The chain recombines TRBV5-4 with TRBJ2-7; 7 bases agree with TRBD1. J gave up 5 bases and V 3 bases, and 5 bases lay outside the gene matches. Germline V gene lookup returns CDR1 SGHNT and CDR2 YYREEE (reference sequence). CDR3 length: 13 residues.